These 4 T cell receptor beta chains were sequenced from one sample in a study of blood T cell repertoires in COVID-19 (dated by TCRdb to the early 2020s). The library was prepared using the immunoSEQ multiplex PCR assay. TCRdb's version of the immuneACCESS table is confined to in-frame rearrangements and falls short of the full clone set. An unresolved V gene accounts for under half of the shortfall where checked; the remainder is of unknown origin. Across this sample there are hundreds of thousands of clones, with approximately 85% seen only once. The ten largest clonotypes hold about 0.64% of the sample. Sequenced sample: peripheral blood. The receptor set was obtained from a human donor in a cohort sampled during active COVID-19.

The CDR3 nucleotides read TGTGCCAGCAGCTTAAATGGTCGAAGCGGGAGTAACAATGAGCAGTTCTTC. This sequence encodes CASSLNGRSGSNNEQFF. The rearrangement joins TRBV7-3 to TRBJ2-1; TRBD2 aligns across 8 bases. The CDR3 consists of 17 residues. The germline CDR1 and CDR2 sequences are SGHTA and FQGTGA. J lost 5 bases, V lost 1 base, and 10 bases had no gene match.

The chain recombines TRBV4-2 with TRBJ2-7; 8 nucleotides agree with TRBD2. The CDR3 has 13 amino acids. Germline lookup yields CDR1 LGHNA and CDR2 YNFKEQ. Trimming at V came to 1 base and at J to 12 bases, leaving 8 bases not matched to a gene. The DNA of the CDR3 is TGTGCCAGCAGCCAAGGTTTTAGCGGGGATCCGTACTTC. Encoded protein: CASSQGFSGDPYF.

This chain links TRBV29-1 with TRBJ2-5; 7 nucleotides line up with TRBD1. With V trimmed by 4 bases and J by 4 bases, 3 bases remained unmatched. The CDR3 extends over 12 amino acids. From germline, CDR1 is SQVTM and CDR2 ANQGSEA. The CDR3 DNA reads TGCAGCGTTGGACAGGGCACAGAGACCCAGTACTTC. It translates to CSVGQGTETQYF.

This clone was picked up a small number of times. The genes are TRBV10-3 and TRBJ2-1; the D is unclear. The CDR3 extends over 11 amino acids. The V and J ends lost 6 bases and 9 bases respectively, with 9 bases between them. Germline CDR1 and CDR2: ENHRY and SYGVKD. CDR3: CAIRVEPEQFF. CDR3 bases: TGTGCCATCAGAGTAGAGCCTGAGCAGTTCTTC.